At least ten counts were recorded for the clone carrying this TCR beta chain. The germline V gene encodes CDR1 LNHNV and CDR2 YYDKDF (reference sequence). Trimming cost V 6 bases and J 2 bases, with 17 bases left between them. The CDR3 has 16 amino acids. The sample comes from a study of T-cell reconstitution after alpha-beta-depleted transplantation in children. A library of TCRbeta sequences, prepared with unique molecular identifiers, was generated. Each CDR3 protein is one row after TCRdb ran MiXCR on the PCR reads. The sample holds 600,000 to 700,000 distinct CDR3 sequences, approximately 15% seen once.

The material was PBMCs from the stem cell graft donor, obtained from the stem cell graft. The clonotype comes from a human donor who donated a stem cell graft to a child with acute myeloid leukemia. The rearrangement uses TRBV15 and TRBJ1-5; TRBD1 might be the D (6 bases). CDR3 sequence: CATSVGGGNRNQPQHF. In DNA form, the CDR3 reads TGTGCCACCAGTGTCGGAGGGGGAAATCGCAATCAGCCCCAGCATTTT.